The clone carrying this TCR beta chain has a count of ten or more. The team produced cDNA through 5'RACE using 10-nucleotide random UMIs. TCRdb reprocessed the 5' RACE reads with MiXCR, giving one entry per CDR3 protein. The sample has tens of thousands of distinct CDR3 sequences, 5.8% seen once. The data were taken from a study of neurological immune-mediated disorders. The time point is: longitudinal time-point 2. For the unsorted libraries, 2 million PBMCs stored at -80 C served as input. The germline V and J ends were trimmed by 1 base and 9 bases, with 15 bases remaining between them. Germline assignment: CDR1 SGHAT and CDR2 FQNNGV. The CDR3 runs 14 residues.

The gene calls are TRBV11-2 and TRBJ2-5, with D hard to call. The receptor was isolated from a woman aged 55-75 years with multiple sclerosis. Material: PBMCs. The CDR3 reads CASSLAPVRAAQYF. The DNA of the CDR3 is TGTGCCAGCAGCTTAGCCCCGGTCCGGGCGGCCCAGTACTTC.